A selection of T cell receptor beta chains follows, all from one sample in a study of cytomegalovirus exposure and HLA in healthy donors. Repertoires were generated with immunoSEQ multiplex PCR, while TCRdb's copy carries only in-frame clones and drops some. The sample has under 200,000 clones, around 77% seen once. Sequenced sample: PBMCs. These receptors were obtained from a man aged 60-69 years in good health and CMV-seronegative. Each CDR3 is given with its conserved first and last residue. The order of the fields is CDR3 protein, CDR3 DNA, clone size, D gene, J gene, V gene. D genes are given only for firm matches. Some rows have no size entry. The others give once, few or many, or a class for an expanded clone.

CDR3aa: CASSPVGGNEQFF
CDR3nt: TGTGCCAGCAGCCCCGTAGGGGGCAATGAGCAGTTCTTC
abundance: .
d_gene: .
j_gene: TRBJ2-1
v_gene: TRBV5-6

CDR3aa: CAPRRKIRSYEQYF
CDR3nt: TGTGCCCCCCGGCGGAAGATCCGGTCCTACGAGCAGTACTTC
abundance: .
d_gene: .
j_gene: TRBJ2-7
v_gene: TRBV27

CDR3aa: CASSTRARGETQYF
CDR3nt: TGTGCCAGCAGTACCCGGGCCCGGGGGGAGACCCAGTACTTC
abundance: .
d_gene: .
j_gene: TRBJ2-5
v_gene: TRBV5-6

CDR3aa: CASSPGPGGTDTQYF
CDR3nt: TGTGCCAGCAGCCCAGGGCCGGGGGGCACAGATACGCAGTATTTT
abundance: .
d_gene: .
j_gene: TRBJ2-3
v_gene: TRBV7-9

CDR3aa: CASKSQREGEQYF
CDR3nt: TGTGCCAGCAAGAGTCAGCGTGAGGGCGAGCAGTACTTC
abundance: .
d_gene: .
j_gene: TRBJ2-7
v_gene: TRBV2

CDR3aa: CASTRGSYNEQFF
CDR3nt: TGTGCCAGCACGCGCGGCTCCTACAATGAGCAGTTCTTC
abundance: few
d_gene: .
j_gene: TRBJ2-1
v_gene: TRBV6-5

CDR3aa: CASSYRAGGSYEQYF
CDR3nt: TGTGCCAGCAGTTACCGGGCGGGAGGATCCTACGAGCAGTACTTC
abundance: .
d_gene: TRBD2
j_gene: TRBJ2-7
v_gene: TRBV6-5

CDR3aa: CASSGDRSYEQYF
CDR3nt: TGTGCCAGCAGCGGGGACAGATCCTACGAGCAGTACTTC
abundance: .
d_gene: TRBD1
j_gene: TRBJ2-7
v_gene: TRBV2

CDR3aa: CSARLAVTDTQYF
CDR3nt: TGCAGCGCCCGACTAGCGGTCACAGATACGCAGTATTTT
abundance: few
d_gene: TRBD2
j_gene: TRBJ2-3
v_gene: TRBV29-1

CDR3aa: CASSLGTGAGETQYF
CDR3nt: TGTGCCAGCAGCTTGGGGACAGGGGCTGGAGAGACCCAGTACTTC
abundance: .
d_gene: TRBD1
j_gene: TRBJ2-5
v_gene: TRBV5-4

CDR3aa: CASSPRWNMLEQYLYGYTF
CDR3nt: TGTGCCAGCAGCCCCAGATGGAACATGTTGGAACAGTACCTCTATGGCTACACCTTC
abundance: .
d_gene: .
j_gene: TRBJ1-2
v_gene: TRBV5-4

CDR3aa: CASSYVREGEQYF
CDR3nt: TGTGCCAGCTCCTATGTGAGGGAGGGCGAGCAGTACTTC
abundance: .
d_gene: TRBD2
j_gene: TRBJ2-7
v_gene: TRBV6-1

CDR3aa: CASSLAVAGVRETQYF
CDR3nt: TGTGCCAGCAGCTTGGCGGTAGCGGGGGTTCGGGAGACCCAGTACTTC
abundance: .
d_gene: TRBD2
j_gene: TRBJ2-5
v_gene: TRBV5-4

CDR3aa: CASSIDLGRGAEAFF
CDR3nt: TGTGCCAGTAGTATAGATTTGGGCAGGGGCGCTGAAGCTTTCTTT
abundance: once
d_gene: .
j_gene: TRBJ1-1
v_gene: TRBV19

CDR3aa: CASSYRAMNTEAFF
CDR3nt: TGTGCCAGCAGTTATAGAGCTATGAACACTGAAGCTTTCTTT
abundance: .
d_gene: .
j_gene: TRBJ1-1
v_gene: TRBV27

CDR3aa: CASRQNRGEAFF
CDR3nt: TGTGCCAGCAGGCAGAACAGGGGTGAAGCTTTCTTT
abundance: .
d_gene: TRBD1
j_gene: TRBJ1-1
v_gene: TRBV5-4